The present TCR beta chain was sequenced within a study of cytomegalovirus exposure and HLA in healthy donors. Study results and limitations: Most sequenced TCRs were rare (though some public TCRs occurred in many donors). Segments of the TCR beta V type were, in most cases, productive about 87% or about 30% of the time in an earlier analysis. Reportedly, HLA-A and HLA-B alleles of most subjects were accurately predicted from TCR beta.

Worth noting for this clone: Its antigen is not known.

PCR was performed using 60 Vbeta and 13 Jbeta primers. Profiled with immunoSEQ multiplex PCR; TCRdb holds only in-frame clones, not every one. This table has 130,000 or so clones, 70% to 75% appearing once. Germline V gives CDR1 SGHTA, CDR2 FQGNSA. V was clipped by 1 base and J by 6 bases, with 13 bases between them. This CDR3 region has 15 residues. The rearrangement joins TRBV7-2 to TRBJ1-5, with D maybe TRBD1 (6 bases). The sequence came from a woman aged 40 to 49 in good health and CMV-seropositive. The sample was PBMCs. The CDR3 is CASSLDPGARQPQHF. DNA for the CDR3: TGTGCCAGCAGCTTAGACCCAGGGGCACGTCAGCCCCAGCATTTT. Full variable domain (remainder filled in from reference TRBV7-2 and TRBJ1-5): GAGVSQSPSNKVTEKGKDVELRCDPISGHTALYWYRQSLGQGLEFLIYFQGNSAPDKSGLPSDRFSAERTGGSVSTLTIQRTQQEDSAVYLCASSLDPGARQPQHFGDGTRLSIL.